The 12 T cell receptor beta chains below come from one sample, sequenced in a study of neoadjuvant nivolumab and ipilimumab in lung cancer. Sequenced by immunoSEQ multiplex PCR; TCRdb stores in-frame clones only, minus some. The data hold under 9,000 clones, with around four fifths observed a single time. Sample: tumor tissue, taken after neoadjuvant nivolumab, alone or with ipilimumab, at or shortly before surgery. These receptors were collected from an adult with non-small cell lung cancer.

The CDR3 DNA reads as TGTGCCAGCAGTGAAGAGGCCCTCAGGGGCCTTACCTATGGCTACACCTTC. This translates into CASSEEALRGLTYGYTF. The chain recombines TRBV6-1 with TRBJ1-2, with D tentatively TRBD1 (6 bases). Trimming took off 1 base at V and 4 bases at J, with 19 bases between the two ends. CDR3 length: 17 residues. Germline V gene lookup returns CDR1 MNHNS and CDR2 SASEGT.

This rearrangement joins TRBV18 to TRBJ2-2; a possible D gene is TRBD1 (6 bases). Trimming took off 2 bases at V and 1 base at J, with 11 bases between the two ends. CDR3 length: 16 amino acids. The germline CDR1 and CDR2 sequences are KGHSH and LQKENI. CDR3 loop: CASSPNPGQNTGELFF. The CDR3 DNA reads TGTGCCAGCTCACCAAATCCGGGACAGAACACCGGGGAGCTGTTTTTT.

The rearrangement links TRBV5-1 to TRBJ1-2; tentatively, D is TRBD1 (5 bases). V gave up 3 bases and J gave up 6 bases, with 24 bases separating them. In germline, CDR1 is SGHRS, CDR2 YFSETQ. The CDR3 contains 17 residues. As DNA, the CDR3 is TGCGCCAGCAGCTCCTTCATGACCGCAGGGTCGGGGCATGGCTACACCTTC. Residues: CASSSFMTAGSGHGYTF.

This chain links TRBV6-5 with TRBJ2-7; TRBD2 is a possible D gene (5 bases). V dropped 0 bases and J dropped 0 bases, with 9 bases sitting between them. This CDR3 comprises 15 residues. Germline loops: CDR1 MNHEY, CDR2 SVGAGI. The CDR3 protein is CASSYSAGDSYEQYF. The DNA of the CDR3 is TGTGCCAGCAGTTACTCGGCCGGGGACTCCTACGAGCAGTACTTC.

The V and J genes are TRBV7-2 and TRBJ1-6; the D gene is possibly TRBD1 (5 bases). The germline gives CDR1 SGHTA, CDR2 FQGNSA. Trimming cost V 7 bases and J 10 bases, with 14 bases left between them. This CDR3 comprises 13 residues. The CDR3 nucleotides are TGTGCCAGCACCGGGGCCCCAAAATCACCCCTCCACTTT. Amino acids: CASTGAPKSPLHF.

This chain links TRBV4-1 with TRBJ2-5; TRBD1 matches at 9 bases. The junction had 12 bases not matched to a gene; V was cut back by 5 bases and J by 5 bases. Germline V gene sequence: CDR1 MGHRA, CDR2 YSYEKL. The CDR3 runs to 16 residues. DNA for the CDR3: TGCGCCAGCAGCTCCCCGGGACAGGGTTCTTATGAGACCCAGTACTTC. Translated: CASSSPGQGSYETQYF.

This rearrangement joins TRBV9 to TRBJ1-1, with D hard to call. This CDR3 region has 13 residues. The germline V gene encodes CDR1 SGDLS and CDR2 YYNGEE. V lost 2 bases and J lost 0, with 5 bases in between. In DNA, the CDR3 is TGTGCCAGCAGCGTTATGGTGAACACTGAAGCTTTCTTT. As protein: CASSVMVNTEAFF.

The chain uses TRBV19 and TRBJ2-2; no reliable D call. This CDR3 contains 13 residues. Trimming removed 7 bases at V and 6 bases at J, with 12 bases between. Germline lookup yields CDR1 LNHDA and CDR2 SQIVND (reference sequence). CDR3 nucleotide sequence: TGTGCCAGTAAGCCCCCGCTGGCCGGGGAGCTGTTTTTT. Residues: CASKPPLAGELFF.

The gene calls are TRBV5-1 and TRBJ2-6; D gene unclear. CDR1 and CDR2 (germline): SGHRS, YFSETQ. V lost 2 bases and J lost 3, with 15 bases in between. The CDR3 runs 17 residues. CDR3 region: CASSFLSVSGGANVLTF. The CDR3 nucleotides are TGCGCCAGCAGCTTCCTTTCAGTATCGGGTGGGGCCAACGTCCTGACTTTC. The full variable domain, rest sourced from reference TRBV5-1 and TRBJ2-6, is KAGVTQTPRYLIKTRGQQVTLSCSPISGHRSVSWYQQTPGQGLQFLFEYFSETQRNKGNFPGRFSGRQFSNSRSEMNVSTLELGDSALYLCASSFLSVSGGANVLTFGAGSRLTVL.

The V gene is TRBV18, the J gene TRBJ1-6; 9 nucleotides match TRBD1. The V and J ends lost 4 bases and 6 bases, in that order; junction bases with no gene match: 4. There are 15 residues in the CDR3. Germline lookup yields CDR1 KGHSH and CDR2 LQKENI. The DNA for the CDR3 is TGTGCCAGCTCACGGGGACAGGGTACTAATTCACCCCTCCACTTT. Its protein product is CASSRGQGTNSPLHF.

The gene calls are TRBV5-1 and TRBJ2-7; D not certain. The CDR3 sequence is 14 residues long. CDR1 SGHRS and CDR2 YFSETQ come from the germline V gene. V was shortened by 1 base and J by 0 bases, with 8 bases between the two germline ends. This chain's CDR3 is CASSLLRNSYEQYF. CDR3 nucleotide sequence: TGCGCCAGCAGCTTGCTGCGAAACTCCTACGAGCAGTACTTC.

The table lists this clone with a few counts. The chain has TRBV6-1 and TRBJ1-5, with D possibly being TRBD1 (6 bases). The CDR3 covers 14 residues. Germline CDR1 MNHNS, CDR2 SASEGT. V was clipped by 0 bases and J by 4 bases, with 7 bases between them. DNA for the CDR3: TGTGCCAGCAGTGAAGCAGGGGGTAATCAGCCCCAGCATTTT. This encodes CASSEAGGNQPQHF.